Presented here are 5 T cell receptor beta chains from one specimen sequenced in a study of cytomegalovirus exposure and HLA in healthy donors. With 60 Vbeta and 13 Jbeta primers, the PCR was carried out. Measured with immunoSEQ multiplex PCR; TCRdb has only the in-frame clones, and not every one. This table has 110,000 to 150,000 clones, 65% to 85% appearing once. Sequencing was done on a sample of PBMCs. The source of these receptors is a male donor in good health and CMV-seronegative.

The rearrangement links TRBV11-1 to TRBJ2-7; the match to TRBD1 covers 8 bases. V trimming: 5 bases; J trimming: 6 bases; junction bases outside the gene matches: 6. This CDR3 contains 13 residues. Germline-derived CDR1 and CDR2 are SGHAT and FQDESV (reference sequence). CDR3 DNA: TGTGCCAGCAGCCCCGCGGACAGGGCCGAGCAGTACTTC. Encoded protein: CASSPADRAEQYF.

The rearrangement joins TRBV4-1 to TRBJ2-1, with TRBD1 matching over 9 bases. After removal of 3 bases from V and 5 bases from J, the junction contained 8 bases not matched to a gene. The CDR3 spans 16 residues. Germline V CDR1 and CDR2: MGHRA, YSYEKL. The CDR3 loop is CASSHAGTGNNNEQFF. For the CDR3, the DNA is TGCGCCAGCAGCCACGCCGGGACAGGGAATAACAATGAGCAGTTCTTC.

V is TRBV28 and J is TRBJ1-5; unclear D gene. The V gene's germline CDR1 is MDHEN and CDR2 SYDVKM. The CDR3 is 13 amino acids. The V end was cut by 2 bases, the J end by 9 bases, with 11 bases between. CDR3 bases: TGTGCCAGCAGTTTAGTCGGTTTTCGGCCCCAGCATTTT. As protein: CASSLVGFRPQHF.

V and J are TRBV10-3 and TRBJ2-3, with 15 bases lining up with TRBD2. The V segment lost 2 bases and the J segment 0 bases; nucleotides outside the gene matches: 12. The CDR3 is 21 residues long. Germline V gene sequence: CDR1 ENHRY, CDR2 SYGVKD. The CDR3 loop reads CAISEPISGTSGRKSTDTQYF. CDR3 DNA: TGTGCCATCAGTGAGCCGATTTCCGGGACTAGCGGGAGGAAGAGCACAGATACGCAGTATTTT.

This sequence joins TRBV19 and TRBJ2-7, with D unclear. CDR3 length: 16 residues. The germline V and J ends were trimmed by 3 bases and 2 bases, with 17 bases remaining between them. CDR1 and CDR2 from the germline V gene are LNHDA and SQIVND (reference sequence). In DNA form, the CDR3 reads TGTGCCAGTAGTATTGGTTCTGGGCAGGTGACCTACGAGCAGTACTTC. Encoded protein: CASSIGSGQVTYEQYF.